The 20 T cell receptor beta chains given below trace back to one sample, sequenced in a study of graft-versus-host responses after intestinal transplantation. Assay: immunoSEQ multiplex PCR; the TCRdb copy retains only in-frame clones and omits some. In the table there are some 120,000 clones, approximately 94% of which are singletons. Antigen specificity for these receptors is unknown. Sequencing was performed on unstimulated CD4+ T cells sorted from spleen or lymph node cells, taken before intestinal transplant. The receptors here all came from a human donor who received an intestinal transplant.

A single count supports this clone. The V call is TRBV7-8, the J call TRBJ1-5, with D maybe TRBD1 (5 bases). Germline lookup yields CDR1 SGHVS and CDR2 FQNEAQ. The V gene lost 0 bases and the J gene lost 7 bases, with 13 bases spanning the gap. The CDR3 covers 15 residues. The CDR3 is CASSLAKSGIQPQHF. The CDR3 bases are TGTGCCAGCAGCTTAGCGAAGTCAGGGATACAGCCCCAGCATTTT.

V is TRBV4-1 and J is TRBJ2-1, with 14 bases that match TRBD2. CDR1 is MGHRA, CDR2 YSYEKL, per germline. The trim removed 2 bases at V and 7 bases at J, leaving 1 base unmatched. CDR3 length: 15 residues. The CDR3: CASSQWTSGRNEQFF. In nucleotides, the CDR3 is TGCGCCAGCAGCCAATGGACTAGCGGGAGGAATGAGCAGTTCTTC.

This clone was seen only a few times. This sequence joins TRBV19 and TRBJ1-3, with no clear D. The CDR3 spans 15 residues. The V gene's germline CDR1 is LNHDA and CDR2 SQIVND (reference sequence). The germline V and J ends were trimmed by 5 bases and 4 bases, with 15 bases remaining between them. The CDR3 loop reads CASSPPTDQGNTIYF. The CDR3 bases are TGTGCCAGTAGTCCCCCGACTGACCAGGGAAACACCATATATTTT.

This chain links TRBV20-1 with TRBJ2-3; D is unresolved. There are 10 residues in the CDR3. The V end was cut by 5 bases, the J end by 9 bases, with 9 bases between. Germline loops: CDR1 DFQATT, CDR2 SNEGSKA (reference sequence). CDR3 residues: CSAQRMTQYF. As DNA, the CDR3 is TGCAGTGCTCAACGTATGACGCAGTATTTT.

This chain links TRBV18 with TRBJ1-3; a possible D gene is TRBD1 (6 bases). V was pared by 3 bases and J by 2 bases, with 11 bases between. Germline V gene sequence: CDR1 KGHSH, CDR2 LQKENI. The CDR3 has 15 residues. The DNA of the CDR3 is TGTGCCAGCTCACCGGGCCAGGGGCCTGGAAACACCATATATTTT. Translation: CASSPGQGPGNTIYF.

The V and J genes are TRBV9 and TRBJ1-2, with a weak D call TRBD1 (5 bases). The CDR3 totals 19 residues. Trimming took 0 bases from V and 4 from J, leaving 25 bases between them. The germline V gene has CDR1 SGDLS and CDR2 YYNGEE. Written as DNA, the CDR3 is TGTGCCAGCAGCGTAGGGGCAGGGTTATTCTACCGGGGTATCTATGGCTACACCTTC. It encodes CASSVGAGLFYRGIYGYTF. The entire variable domain, with the rest obtained from reference TRBV9 and TRBJ1-2, is as follows: DSGVTQTPKHLITATGQRVTLRCSPRSGDLSVYWYQQSLDQGLQFLIQYYNGEERAKGNILERFSAQQFPDLHSELNLSSLELGDSALYFCASSVGAGLFYRGIYGYTFGSGTRLTVV.

This clone was detected a few times. J is TRBJ2-3 and V is TRBV19; 12 nucleotides line up with TRBD2. Losses at the gene ends were 4 bases for V and 6 bases for J; bases not matched to a gene: 8. The CDR3 is 16 residues long. Germline-derived CDR1 and CDR2 are LNHDA and SQIVND (reference sequence). CDR3 sequence reads: CASSTYLAGGMDTQYF. The DNA for the CDR3 is TGTGCCAGTAGTACCTACCTAGCGGGGGGGATGGATACGCAGTATTTT. Full variable domain (missing parts from reference TRBV19 and TRBJ2-3): DGGITQSPKYLFRKEGQNVTLSCEQNLNHDAMYWYRQDPGQGLRLIYYSQIVNDFQKGDIAEGYSVSREKKESFPLTVTSAQKNPTAFYLCASSTYLAGGMDTQYFGPGTRLTVL.

The rearrangement links TRBV2 to TRBJ2-5; 7 bases agree with TRBD2. The CDR3 covers 14 residues. After removal of 5 bases from V and 6 bases from J, the junction contained 9 bases not matched to a gene. In germline, CDR1 is SNHLY, CDR2 FYNNEI. CDR3 in DNA: TGTGCCAGCAGTCATACGACTAGCCTTCAGACCCAGTACTTC. Its translation: CASSHTTSLQTQYF.

This sequence joins TRBV5-1 and TRBJ1-1, with 8 bases that match TRBD1. The CDR3 extends over 15 amino acids. Germline assignment: CDR1 SGHRS and CDR2 YFSETQ. The V gene end was trimmed by 4 bases and the J gene end by 1 base; junction bases not matched to a gene: 6. The CDR3 loop is CASSIIQGANTEAFF. In DNA, the CDR3 is TGCGCCAGCAGCATCATTCAGGGGGCGAACACTGAAGCTTTCTTT. The variable domain in full, with the rest retrieved from reference TRBV5-1 and TRBJ1-1, is KAGVTQTPRYLIKTRGQQVTLSCSPISGHRSVSWYQQTPGQGLQFLFEYFSETQRNKGNFPGRFSGRQFSNSRSEMNVSTLELGDSALYLCASSIIQGANTEAFFGQGTRLTVV.

V is TRBV4-1 and J is TRBJ1-3, with 10 bases identical to TRBD1. The CDR3 covers 15 residues. Germline V gene sequence: CDR1 MGHRA, CDR2 YSYEKL. Losses at the gene ends were 4 bases for V and 6 bases for J; bases not matched to a gene: 6. The CDR3 DNA is TGCGCCAGCAGCCCCGACAGGGGGCTAGAAAACACCATATATTTT. It encodes CASSPDRGLENTIYF.

The gene calls are TRBV7-3 and TRBJ1-1; D is unresolved. The CDR3 has 13 residues. Trimming removed 5 bases from V and 0 bases from J, with 7 bases in between. Germline-derived CDR1 and CDR2 are SGHTA and FQGTGA. The CDR3 reads CASSLSLNTEAFF. CDR3 sequence (DNA): TGTGCCAGCAGCCTATCATTGAACACTGAAGCTTTCTTT.

V and J are TRBV10-3 and TRBJ2-1; 12 bases map to TRBD2. The germline gives CDR1 ENHRY, CDR2 SYGVKD. The CDR3 is 17 residues long. V dropped 6 bases and J dropped 9; count of bases not matched to a gene: 15. CDR3 nucleotides: TGTGCCATCAGCGCGATTGCTAGCGGGGGGGCCCGGGGTGAGCAGTTCTTC. Its protein is CAISAIASGGARGEQFF.

V is TRBV29-1 and J is TRBJ2-7, with D possibly called TRBD1 or TRBD2 (5 bases each). CDR3 length: 12 residues. V dropped 4 bases and J dropped 4 bases, with 11 bases sitting between them. CDR1 is SQVTM and CDR2 is ANQGSEA in the germline V gene. The CDR3 here is CSVVGTRYEQYF. The CDR3 DNA follows: TGCAGCGTTGTGGGGACGCGGTACGAGCAGTACTTC.

The chain has TRBV2 and TRBJ2-1; 10 bases line up with TRBD2. The CDR3 loop spans 11 amino acids. The germline gives CDR1 SNHLY, CDR2 FYNNEI. The V and J ends lost 9 bases and 7 bases, in that order; junction bases with no gene match: 0. Here the CDR3 reads CASSGGNEQFF. DNA of the CDR3: TGTGCCAGTAGCGGGGGGAATGAGCAGTTCTTC.

This clone was counted a few times. The chain links TRBV19 to TRBJ1-6; possible D gene TRBD1, 5 bases. Germline V lookup: CDR1 LNHDA, CDR2 SQIVND (reference sequence). Trimming cost V 8 bases and J 9 bases, with 14 bases left between them. This CDR3 has 13 amino acids. The CDR3 nucleotides are TGTGCCAGTGGGACTCCGGTACGTTCACCCCTCCACTTT. Translating gives CASGTPVRSPLHF.

The chain couples TRBV30 to TRBJ2-7; TRBD1 might be the D (5 bases). The germline V gene encodes CDR1 GTSNPN and CDR2 SVGIG (reference sequence). The CDR3 totals 15 residues. The V gene lost 0 bases and the J gene lost 3 bases, with 15 bases spanning the gap. As DNA, the CDR3 is TGTGCCTGGAGTGTAGGGTTACAGGTGCGCTACGAGCAGTACTTC. Translating gives CAWSVGLQVRYEQYF.

This chain connects TRBV7-8 to TRBJ2-1, with D hard to call. The CDR3 has 16 amino acids. Trimming left V 5 bases short and J 8 bases short, with 22 bases between. Germline CDR1 reads SGHVS; CDR2 reads FQNEAQ. This CDR3 is CASSLRRDSLKDEQFF. In nucleotides, the CDR3 is TGTGCCAGCAGCCTCCGCCGTGATTCGTTAAAGGATGAGCAGTTCTTC. The whole variable domain, filled in from reference TRBV7-8 and TRBJ2-1, reads GAGVSQSPRYKVAKRGQDVALRCDPISGHVSLFWYQQALGQGPEFLTYFQNEAQLDKSGLPSDRFFAERPEGSVSTLKIQRTQQEDSAVYLCASSLRRDSLKDEQFFGPGTRLTVL.

This chain links TRBV19 with TRBJ1-2; no definite D call. Trimming left V 0 bases short and J 8 bases short, with 16 bases between. Germline CDR1 LNHDA, CDR2 SQIVND (reference sequence). The CDR3 extends over 15 amino acids. CDR3: CASSIESGPMQGYTF. The CDR3 DNA follows: TGTGCCAGTAGTATAGAAAGTGGGCCGATGCAGGGCTACACCTTC. The variable domain in full, completed from reference TRBV19 and TRBJ1-2, reads DGGITQSPKYLFRKEGQNVTLSCEQNLNHDAMYWYRQDPGQGLRLIYYSQIVNDFQKGDIAEGYSVSREKKESFPLTVTSAQKNPTAFYLCASSIESGPMQGYTFGSGTRLTVV.

In this sample, this clone turned up a few times. Sequence at one end of the junction differs from germline and may be a read error. The V gene is TRBV6-5, the J gene TRBJ2-7, with TRBD1 matching 7 bases. Germline CDR1 reads MNHEY; CDR2 reads SVGAGI. CDR3 length: 15 amino acids. CDR3 nucleotides: TGTGCCAGCAGTTACACACCACAGGGGCCACAGGGGCTGAACTTC. Protein: CASSYTPQGPQGLNF.

The gene calls are TRBV30 and TRBJ1-2, with D unclear. This CDR3 is 13 amino acids long. V was trimmed by 2 bases and J by 8 bases, leaving 15 bases between them. CDR1 is GTSNPN, CDR2 SVGIG, per germline (reference sequence). CDR3 sequence: CAWSSVLWQGYTF. CDR3 nucleotide sequence: TGTGCCTGGAGTTCCGTTCTCTGGCAAGGCTACACCTTC.